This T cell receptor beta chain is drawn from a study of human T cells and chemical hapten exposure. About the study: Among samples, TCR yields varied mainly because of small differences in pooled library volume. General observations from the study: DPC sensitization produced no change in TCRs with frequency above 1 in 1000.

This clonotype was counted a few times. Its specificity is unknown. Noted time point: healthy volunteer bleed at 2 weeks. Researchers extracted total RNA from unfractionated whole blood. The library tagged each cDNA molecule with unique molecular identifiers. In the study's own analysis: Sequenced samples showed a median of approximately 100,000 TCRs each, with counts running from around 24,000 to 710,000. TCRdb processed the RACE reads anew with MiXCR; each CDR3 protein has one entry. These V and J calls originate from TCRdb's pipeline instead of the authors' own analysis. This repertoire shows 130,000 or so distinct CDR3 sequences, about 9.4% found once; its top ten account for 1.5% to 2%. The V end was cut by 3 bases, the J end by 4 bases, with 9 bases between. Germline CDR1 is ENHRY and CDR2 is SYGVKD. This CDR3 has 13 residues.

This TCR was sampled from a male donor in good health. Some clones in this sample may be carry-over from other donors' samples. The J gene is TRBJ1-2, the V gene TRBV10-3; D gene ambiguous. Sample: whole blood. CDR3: CAISDRQVYGYTF. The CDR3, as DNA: TGTGCCATCAGTGATCGGCAGGTCTATGGCTACACCTTC.